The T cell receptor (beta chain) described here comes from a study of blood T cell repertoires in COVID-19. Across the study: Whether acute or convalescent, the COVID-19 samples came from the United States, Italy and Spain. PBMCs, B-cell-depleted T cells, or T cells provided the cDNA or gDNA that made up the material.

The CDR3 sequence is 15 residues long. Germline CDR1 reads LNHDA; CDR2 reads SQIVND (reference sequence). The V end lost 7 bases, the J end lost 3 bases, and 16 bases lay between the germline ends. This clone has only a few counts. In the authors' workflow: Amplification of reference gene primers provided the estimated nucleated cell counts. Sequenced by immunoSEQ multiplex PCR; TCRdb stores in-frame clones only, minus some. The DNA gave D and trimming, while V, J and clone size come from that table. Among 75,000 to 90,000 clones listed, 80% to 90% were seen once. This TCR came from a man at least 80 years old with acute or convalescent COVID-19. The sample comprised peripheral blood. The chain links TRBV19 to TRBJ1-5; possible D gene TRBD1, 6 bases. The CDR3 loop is CASNGRGADNQPQHF. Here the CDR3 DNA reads TGTGCCAGTAACGGACGGGGGGCGGACAATCAGCCCCAGCATTTT.